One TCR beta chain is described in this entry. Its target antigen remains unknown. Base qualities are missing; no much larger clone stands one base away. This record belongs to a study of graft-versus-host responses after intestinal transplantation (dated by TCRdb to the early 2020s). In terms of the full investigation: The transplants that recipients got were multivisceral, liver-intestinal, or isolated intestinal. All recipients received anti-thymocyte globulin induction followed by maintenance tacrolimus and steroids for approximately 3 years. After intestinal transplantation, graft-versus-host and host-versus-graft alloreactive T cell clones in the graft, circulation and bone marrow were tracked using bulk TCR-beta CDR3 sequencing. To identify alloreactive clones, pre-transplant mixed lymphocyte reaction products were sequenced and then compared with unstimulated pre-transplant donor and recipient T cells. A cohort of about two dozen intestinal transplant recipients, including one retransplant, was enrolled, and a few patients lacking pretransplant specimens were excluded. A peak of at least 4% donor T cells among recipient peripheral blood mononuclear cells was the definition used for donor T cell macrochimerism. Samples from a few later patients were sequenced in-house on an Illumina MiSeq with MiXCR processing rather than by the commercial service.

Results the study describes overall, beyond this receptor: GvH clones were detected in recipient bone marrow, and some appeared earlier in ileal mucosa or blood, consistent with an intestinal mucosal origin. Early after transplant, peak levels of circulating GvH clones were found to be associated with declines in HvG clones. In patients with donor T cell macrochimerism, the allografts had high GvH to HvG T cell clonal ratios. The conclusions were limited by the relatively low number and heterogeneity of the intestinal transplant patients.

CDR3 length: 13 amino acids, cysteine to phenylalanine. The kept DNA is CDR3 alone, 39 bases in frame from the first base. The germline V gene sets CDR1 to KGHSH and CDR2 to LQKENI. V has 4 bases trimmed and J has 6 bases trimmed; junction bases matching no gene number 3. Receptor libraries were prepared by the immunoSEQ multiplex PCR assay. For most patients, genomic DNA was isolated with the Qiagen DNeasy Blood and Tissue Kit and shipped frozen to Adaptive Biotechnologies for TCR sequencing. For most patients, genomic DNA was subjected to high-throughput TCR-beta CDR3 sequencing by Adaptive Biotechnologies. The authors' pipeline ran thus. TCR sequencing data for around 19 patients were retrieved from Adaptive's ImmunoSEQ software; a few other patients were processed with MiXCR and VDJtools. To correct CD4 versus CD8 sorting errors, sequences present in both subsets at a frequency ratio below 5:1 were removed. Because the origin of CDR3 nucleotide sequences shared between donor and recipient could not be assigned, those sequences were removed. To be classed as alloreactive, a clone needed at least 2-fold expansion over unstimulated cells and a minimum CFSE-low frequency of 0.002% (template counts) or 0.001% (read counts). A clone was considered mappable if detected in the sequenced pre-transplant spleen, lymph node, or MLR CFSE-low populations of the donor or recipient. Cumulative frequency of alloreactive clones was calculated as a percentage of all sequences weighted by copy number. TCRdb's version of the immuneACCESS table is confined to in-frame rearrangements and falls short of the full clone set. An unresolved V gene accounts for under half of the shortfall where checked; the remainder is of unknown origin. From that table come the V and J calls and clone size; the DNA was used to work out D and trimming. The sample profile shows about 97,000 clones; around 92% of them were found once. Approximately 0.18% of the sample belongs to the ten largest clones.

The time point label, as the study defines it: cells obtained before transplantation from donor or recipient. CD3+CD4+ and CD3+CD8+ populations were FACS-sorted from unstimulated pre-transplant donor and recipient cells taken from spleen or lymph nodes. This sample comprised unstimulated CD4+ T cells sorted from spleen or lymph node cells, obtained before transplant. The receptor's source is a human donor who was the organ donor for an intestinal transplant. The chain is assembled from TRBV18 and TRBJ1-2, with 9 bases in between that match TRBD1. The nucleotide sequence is TGTGCCAGCTCACTTAGGACAGGGGATGGCTACACCTTC. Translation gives CASSLRTGDGYTF.